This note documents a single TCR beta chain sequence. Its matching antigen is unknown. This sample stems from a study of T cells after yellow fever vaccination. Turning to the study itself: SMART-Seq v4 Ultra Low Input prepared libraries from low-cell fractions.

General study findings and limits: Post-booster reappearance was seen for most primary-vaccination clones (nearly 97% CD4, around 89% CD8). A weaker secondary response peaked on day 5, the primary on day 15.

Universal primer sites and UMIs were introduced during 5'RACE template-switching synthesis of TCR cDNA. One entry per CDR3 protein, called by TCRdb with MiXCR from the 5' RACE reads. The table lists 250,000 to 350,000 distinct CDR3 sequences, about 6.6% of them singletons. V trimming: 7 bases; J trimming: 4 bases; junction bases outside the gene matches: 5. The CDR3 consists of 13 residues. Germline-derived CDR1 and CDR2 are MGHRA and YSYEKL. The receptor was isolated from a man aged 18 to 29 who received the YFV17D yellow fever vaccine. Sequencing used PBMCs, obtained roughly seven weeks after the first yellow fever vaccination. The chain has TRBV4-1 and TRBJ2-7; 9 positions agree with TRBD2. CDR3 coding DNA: TGCGCCAGCATTCGACTAGCGGCTTACGAGCAGTACTTC. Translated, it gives CASIRLAAYEQYF.